This T cell receptor beta chain was captured in a study of post-analysis software for immune sequencing data. The wider study: Disease trajectories encompassed relapsing-remitting, secondary progressive and progressive-relapsing multiple sclerosis.

The CDR3 totals 15 residues. CDR1 is KGHSH and CDR2 is LQKENI in the germline V gene. V was clipped by 4 bases and J by 0 bases, with 12 bases between them. Unique molecular identifiers featured in each of the TCR beta cDNA libraries. The authors obtained roughly 0.5 million cDNA molecules from roughly 1 to 10 million T cells. TCRdb called the PCR reads again in MiXCR, with one record for every CDR3 protein. The data hold about 430,000 distinct CDR3 sequences, with 30% to 45% observed a single time. About this clonotype: The antigen remains unidentified.

Study conclusions and caveats: Roughly five TRBV segments occurring more often in patients than controls included TRBV5-6, TRBV5-1 and TRBV20-1. Compared against controls, patients with multiple sclerosis displayed significantly lower normalized Chao1 diversity. Samples sharing a preparation batch grouped tightly together when assessed by F measure.

The source of this sequence is a girl aged 2 to 10 with multiple sclerosis. Sample: blood. The chain joins TRBV18 to TRBJ2-5, with D possibly being TRBD1 (5 bases). The CDR3 region is CASSQGVRYQETQYF. The CDR3 nucleotides are TGTGCCAGCTCACAAGGGGTTCGGTACCAAGAGACCCAGTACTTC.